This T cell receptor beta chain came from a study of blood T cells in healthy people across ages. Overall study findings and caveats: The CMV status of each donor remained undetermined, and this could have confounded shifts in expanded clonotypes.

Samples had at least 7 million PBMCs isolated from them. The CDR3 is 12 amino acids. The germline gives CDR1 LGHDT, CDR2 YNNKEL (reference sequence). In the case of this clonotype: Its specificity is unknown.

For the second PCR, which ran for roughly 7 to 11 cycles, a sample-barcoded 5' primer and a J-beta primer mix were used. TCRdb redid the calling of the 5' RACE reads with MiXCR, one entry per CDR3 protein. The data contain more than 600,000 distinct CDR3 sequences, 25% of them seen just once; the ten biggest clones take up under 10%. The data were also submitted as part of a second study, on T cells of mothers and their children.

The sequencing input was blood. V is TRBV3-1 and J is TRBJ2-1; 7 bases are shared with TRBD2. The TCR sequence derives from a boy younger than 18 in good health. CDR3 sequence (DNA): TGTGCGGCTAGCGGTTTCAACAATGAGCAGTTCTTC. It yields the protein CAASGFNNEQFF.